A single sample is the source of the 13 T cell receptor beta chains below, sequenced in a study of cytomegalovirus exposure and HLA in healthy donors (TCRdb year 2017). Preparation of the library involved the immunoSEQ multiplex PCR assay. For the multiplex PCR, a mixture combining 60 forward primers for TCR Vbeta segments and 13 reverse primers for TCR Jbeta segments was used. TCRdb carries this immuneACCESS record with in-frame sequences only. Its versions omit some clonotypes, under half of them owing to an unresolved V gene in the studies checked, with the rest unexplained. The sample contains tens of thousands of clones, roughly 82% of them found a single time. The ten most abundant clones make up 3% to 3.5% of the sample. Sequencing input: PBMCs. Receptor source: a young man in good health and CMV-seropositive.

The genes are TRBV27 and TRBJ1-2, with D maybe TRBD1 (5 bases). This CDR3 has 15 amino acids. The V and J ends lost 8 bases and 4 bases respectively, with 20 bases between them. The germline V gene has CDR1 MNHEY and CDR2 SMNVEV (reference sequence). CDR3: CASGPSAGDGYGYTF. As DNA, the CDR3 is TGTGCCAGCGGCCCAAGCGCGGGGGACGGCTATGGCTACACCTTC.

The genes are TRBV9 and TRBJ1-3; tentatively, D is TRBD1 (5 bases). This CDR3 spans 17 amino acids. V lost 0 bases, J lost 4 bases, and 17 bases lay in between. Germline CDR1 is SGDLS and CDR2 is YYNGEE. The CDR3 nucleotides read TGTGCCAGCAGCGTAGGTCAGCCAGGGATCGCCGGAAACACCATATATTTT. Translating gives CASSVGQPGIAGNTIYF. Full variable domain (missing parts from reference TRBV9 and TRBJ1-3): DSGVTQTPKHLITATGQRVTLRCSPRSGDLSVYWYQQSLDQGLQFLIQYYNGEERAKGNILERFSAQQFPDLHSELNLSSLELGDSALYFCASSVGQPGIAGNTIYFGEGSWLTVV.

The CDR3 region is CASSLAYTDTQYF. In nucleotides, the CDR3 is TGTGCCAGCAGCTTAGCCTACACAGATACGCAGTATTTT. The chain is built from TRBV7-2 and TRBJ2-3; D gene unclear. Germline V CDR1 and CDR2: SGHTA, FQGNSA. With 0 bases removed from V and 2 bases from J, the gap between germline ends came to 3 bases. The CDR3 has 13 residues.

V and J are TRBV28 and TRBJ1-5, with D unresolved. Germline assignment: CDR1 MDHEN and CDR2 SYDVKM. Deletions cut 7 bases from V and 0 bases from J, with 16 bases between. This CDR3 is 16 amino acids long. For the CDR3, the DNA is TGTGCCAGCACCCCTATCATCCGGGGTAGCAATCAGCCCCAGCATTTT. Amino acids: CASTPIIRGSNQPQHF.

J is TRBJ1-2 and V is TRBV6-5; unclear D gene. Germline V lookup: CDR1 MNHEY, CDR2 SVGAGI. CDR3 size: 15 residues. Trimming removed 0 bases from V and 4 bases from J, with 12 bases in between. This chain's CDR3 is CASSYSTASVYGYTF. The DNA for the CDR3 is TGTGCCAGCAGTTACTCGACGGCCAGCGTCTATGGCTACACCTTC.

This clone was observed a handful of times. J is TRBJ1-5 and V is TRBV15; TRBD1 aligns across 8 bases. Germline V CDR1 and CDR2: LNHNV, YYDKDF (reference sequence). J was trimmed by 1 base and V by 3 bases; bases with no gene match: 8. CDR3 length equals 17 residues. The CDR3 DNA reads as TGTGCCACCAGCAGCAGGGGGCCGGATCTGAGCAATCAGCCCCAGCATTTT. It yields the protein CATSSRGPDLSNQPQHF.

The chain employs TRBV6-4 and TRBJ1-2, with D possibly TRBD1 on 6 matching bases. This CDR3 has 15 amino acids. V lost 6 bases and J 3 bases, leaving 17 bases between the germline ends. Germline-derived CDR1 and CDR2 are MRHNA and SNTAGT. CDR3 sequence: CASSQQGEGYYGYTF. The DNA for the CDR3 is TGTGCCAGCAGCCAACAGGGAGAGGGTTACTATGGCTACACCTTC.

This chain uses TRBV19 with TRBJ1-5, with a tentative D call TRBD1 (6 bases). The germline gives CDR1 LNHDA, CDR2 SQIVND (reference sequence). The length of the CDR3 is 15 residues. Trimming stripped 7 bases from V and 0 bases from J, with 13 bases between. CDR3 in DNA: TGTGCCAGTACCCTAGGACAGCGTAGCAATCAGCCCCAGCATTTT. It yields the protein CASTLGQRSNQPQHF.

This clone was observed once. The chain has TRBV5-1 and TRBJ2-7, with 8 bases fitting TRBD2. V dropped 0 bases and J dropped 6; count of bases not matched to a gene: 8. This CDR3 contains 15 residues. Germline-derived CDR1 and CDR2 are SGHRS and YFSETQ. Here the CDR3 reads CASSLDVAGLGEQYF. In nucleotides, the CDR3 is TGCGCCAGCAGCTTGGACGTAGCGGGGCTCGGCGAGCAGTACTTC. The whole variable domain, remainder taken from reference TRBV5-1 and TRBJ2-7, is KAGVTQTPRYLIKTRGQQVTLSCSPISGHRSVSWYQQTPGQGLQFLFEYFSETQRNKGNFPGRFSGRQFSNSRSEMNVSTLELGDSALYLCASSLDVAGLGEQYFGPGTRLTVT.

The J gene is TRBJ1-1, the V gene TRBV2; D may be TRBD1 (5 bases). This CDR3 is 12 amino acids long. Per germline, CDR1 SNHLY and CDR2 FYNNEI. V dropped 5 bases and J dropped 7 bases, with 11 bases sitting between them. The CDR3 reads CASSRTPLEAFF. CDR3 sequence (DNA): TGTGCCAGCAGTCGGACACCCCTTGAAGCTTTCTTT. The complete variable domain, with remaining parts taken from reference TRBV2 and TRBJ1-1, reads EPEVTQTPSHQVTQMGQEVILRCVPISNHLYFYWYRQILGQKVEFLVSFYNNEISEKSEIFDDQFSVERPDGSNFTLKIRSTKLEDSAMYFCASSRTPLEAFFGQGTRLTVV.

The genes are TRBV20-1 and TRBJ2-7; unclear D gene. This CDR3 spans 10 amino acids. Germline V gives CDR1 DFQATT, CDR2 SNEGSKA (reference sequence). Trimming removed 3 bases from V and 9 bases from J, with 9 bases in between. CDR3 loop: CSARASSQYF. CDR3 in DNA: TGCAGTGCTAGGGCCTCTTCGCAGTACTTC.

The chain links TRBV18 to TRBJ2-5, with a possible D match to TRBD1 (5 bases). CDR1 is KGHSH and CDR2 is LQKENI in the germline V gene. The CDR3 is made up of 15 amino acids. V was clipped by 3 bases and J by 5 bases, with 16 bases between them. In nucleotides, the CDR3 is TGTGCCAGCTCACCGGCTATAGGGGCGGTGGAGACCCAGTACTTC. This codes for CASSPAIGAVETQYF.

The V and J genes are TRBV6-5 and TRBJ2-2; 8 positions agree with TRBD2. Germline CDR1 is MNHEY and CDR2 is SVGAGI. J lost 2 bases, V lost 7 bases, and 3 bases had no gene match. The CDR3 totals 14 residues. CDR3 amino acids: CASKREGNTGELFF. CDR3 in DNA: TGTGCCAGCAAACGGGAGGGCAACACCGGGGAGCTGTTTTTT.